This T cell receptor beta chain was profiled in a study of CD8 T cells in Susac syndrome. The V and J ends lost 4 bases and 1 base respectively, with 8 bases between them. Germline assignment: CDR1 SGHRS and CDR2 YFSETQ. The CDR3 has 13 residues. After extraction with the RNeasy kit, roughly 0.5 to 1 ug of the RNA was reverse transcribed using random hexamers. One entry per CDR3 protein, called by TCRdb with MiXCR from the immunoSEQ multiplex PCR reads. In the table there are roughly 200,000 distinct CDR3 sequences, approximately 94% of which are singletons. The chain uses TRBV5-1 and TRBJ2-5, with D unclear. The clonotype was recovered from a human donor with Susac syndrome. The sequenced material came from CD4+ T cells from PBMCs. CDR3: CASSRAPQETQYF. Here the CDR3 DNA reads TGCGCCAGCAGCCGAGCACCCCAAGAGACCCAGTACTTC.